This T cell receptor (beta chain) was sequenced in a study of OX40 agonist ivuxolimab in advanced cancers. Looking at the study overall: Participants, 75% to 90% male, averaged approximately 60 years of age, ranging from about 23 to 79. Patients with prior anti-PD-1, anti-PD-L1 or anti-CTLA-4 therapy were eligible; 40% to 45% had some. Study-wide results and caveats: In a subset of nonresponders, normalized T-cell clonal expansion was also low. Which antigen the expanded peripheral T cells recognized is unknown.

This clone was detected once. Its antigen is unknown. Germline assignment: CDR1 MNHNY and CDR2 SVGAGI (reference sequence). V lost 5 bases and J 10 bases, leaving 9 bases between the germline ends. The CDR3 runs to 11 residues. TCRdb's copy holds only in-frame clones and misses some; the assay was immunoSEQ multiplex PCR. The sample has some 17,000 clones, 80% seen once; the top ten hold roughly 24%. This sequence was found in an adult with an advanced solid tumor such as melanoma, head and neck, liver or kidney cancer. The chain combines TRBV6-6 with TRBJ2-1; the D gene is possibly TRBD2 (6 bases). This specimen was CD4+ or CD8+ T cells sorted from blood, taken in a trial of the OX40 agonist ivuxolimab. CDR3 DNA: TGTGCCAGCAGTCCTAGCGCCGAGCAGTTCTTC. This encodes CASSPSAEQFF.